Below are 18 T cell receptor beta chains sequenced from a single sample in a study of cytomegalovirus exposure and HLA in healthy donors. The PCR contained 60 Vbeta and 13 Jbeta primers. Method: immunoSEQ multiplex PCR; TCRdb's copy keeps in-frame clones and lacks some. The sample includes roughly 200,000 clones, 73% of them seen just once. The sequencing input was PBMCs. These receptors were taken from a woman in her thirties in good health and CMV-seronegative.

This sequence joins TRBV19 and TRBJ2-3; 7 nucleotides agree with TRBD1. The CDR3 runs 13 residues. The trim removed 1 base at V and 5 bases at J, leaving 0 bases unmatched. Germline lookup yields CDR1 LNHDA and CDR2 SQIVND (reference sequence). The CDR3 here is CASSIGQGDTQYF. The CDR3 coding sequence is TGTGCCAGTAGTATAGGACAGGGAGATACGCAGTATTTT.

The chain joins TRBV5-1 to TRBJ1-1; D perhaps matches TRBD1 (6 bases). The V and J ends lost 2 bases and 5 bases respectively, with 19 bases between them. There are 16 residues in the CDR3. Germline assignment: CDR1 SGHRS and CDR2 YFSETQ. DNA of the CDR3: TGCGCCAGCAGCTTCTGGGGTATGGGGGCGCCGACTGAAGCTTTCTTT. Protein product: CASSFWGMGAPTEAFF.

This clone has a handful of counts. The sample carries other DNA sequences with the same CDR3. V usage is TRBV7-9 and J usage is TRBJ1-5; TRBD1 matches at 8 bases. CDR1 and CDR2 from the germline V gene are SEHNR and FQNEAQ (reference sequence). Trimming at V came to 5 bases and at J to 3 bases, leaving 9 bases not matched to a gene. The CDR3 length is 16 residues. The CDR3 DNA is TGTGCCAGCAGCCTCCACGGGACAGGCCCCAATCAGCCCCAGCATTTT. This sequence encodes CASSLHGTGPNQPQHF.

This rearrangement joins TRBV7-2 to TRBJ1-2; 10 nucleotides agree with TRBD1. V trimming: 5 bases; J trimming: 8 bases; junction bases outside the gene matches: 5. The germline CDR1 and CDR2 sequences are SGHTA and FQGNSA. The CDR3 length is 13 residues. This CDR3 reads CASSPRTGGGYTF. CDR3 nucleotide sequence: TGTGCCAGCAGCCCCCGGACAGGGGGAGGCTACACCTTC.

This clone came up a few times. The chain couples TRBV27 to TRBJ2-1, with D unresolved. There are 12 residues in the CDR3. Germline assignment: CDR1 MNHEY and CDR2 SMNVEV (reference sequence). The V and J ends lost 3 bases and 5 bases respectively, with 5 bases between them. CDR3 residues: CASSFYDNEQFF. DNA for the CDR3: TGTGCCAGCAGTTTCTATGACAATGAGCAGTTCTTC.

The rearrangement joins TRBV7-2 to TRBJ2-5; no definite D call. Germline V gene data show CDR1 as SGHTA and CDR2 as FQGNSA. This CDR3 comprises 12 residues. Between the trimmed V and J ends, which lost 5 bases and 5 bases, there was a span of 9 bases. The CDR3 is CASSPFGETQYF. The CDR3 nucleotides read TGTGCCAGCAGCCCCTTCGGGGAGACCCAGTACTTC. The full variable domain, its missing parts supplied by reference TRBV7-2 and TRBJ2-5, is GAGVSQSPSNKVTEKGKDVELRCDPISGHTALYWYRQSLGQGLEFLIYFQGNSAPDKSGLPSDRFSAERTGGSVSTLTIQRTQQEDSAVYLCASSPFGETQYFGPGTRLLVL.

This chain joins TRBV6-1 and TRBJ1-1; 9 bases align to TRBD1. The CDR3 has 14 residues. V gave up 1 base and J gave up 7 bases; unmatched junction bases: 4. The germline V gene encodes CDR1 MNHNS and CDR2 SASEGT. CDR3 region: CASSEGDRDVEAFF. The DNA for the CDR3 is TGTGCCAGCAGTGAAGGGGACAGGGATGTTGAAGCTTTCTTT.

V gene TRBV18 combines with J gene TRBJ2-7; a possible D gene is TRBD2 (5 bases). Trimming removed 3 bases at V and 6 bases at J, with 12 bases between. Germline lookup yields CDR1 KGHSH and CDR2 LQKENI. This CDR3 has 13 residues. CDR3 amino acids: CASSPQEGLEQYF. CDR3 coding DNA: TGTGCCAGCTCACCCCAAGAGGGTCTCGAGCAGTACTTC.

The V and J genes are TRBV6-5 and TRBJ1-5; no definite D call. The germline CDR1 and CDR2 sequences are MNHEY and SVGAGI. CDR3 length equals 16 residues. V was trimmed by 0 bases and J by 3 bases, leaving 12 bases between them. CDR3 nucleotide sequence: TGTGCCAGCAGTTACTCGGCCGTGCCAAACAATCAGCCCCAGCATTTT. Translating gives CASSYSAVPNNQPQHF.

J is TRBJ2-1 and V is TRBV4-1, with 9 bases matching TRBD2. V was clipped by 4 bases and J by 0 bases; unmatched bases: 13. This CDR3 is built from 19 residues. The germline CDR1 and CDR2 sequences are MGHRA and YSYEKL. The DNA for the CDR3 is TGCGCCAGCAGCCGAACTCCGGGACTAGCCCGGAGCTCCTACAATGAGCAGTTCTTC. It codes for CASSRTPGLARSSYNEQFF.

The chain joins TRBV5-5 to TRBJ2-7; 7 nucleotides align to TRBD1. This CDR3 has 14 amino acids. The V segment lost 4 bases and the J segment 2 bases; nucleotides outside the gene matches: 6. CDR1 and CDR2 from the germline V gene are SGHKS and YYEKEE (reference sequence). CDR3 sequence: CASSLSDRAYEQYF. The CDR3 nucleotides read TGTGCCAGCAGCCTATCAGACAGGGCCTACGAGCAGTACTTC. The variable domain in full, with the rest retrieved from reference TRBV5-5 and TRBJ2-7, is DAGVTQSPTHLIKTRGQQVTLRCSPISGHKSVSWYQQVLGQGPQFIFQYYEKEERGRGNFPDRFSARQFPNYSSELNVNALLLGDSALYLCASSLSDRAYEQYFGPGTRLTVT.

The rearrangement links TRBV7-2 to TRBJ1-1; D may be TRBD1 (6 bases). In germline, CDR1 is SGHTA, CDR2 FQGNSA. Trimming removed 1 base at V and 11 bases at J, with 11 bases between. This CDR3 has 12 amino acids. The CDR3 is CASSLEGGGAFF. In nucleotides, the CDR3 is TGTGCCAGCAGCTTAGAGGGGGGGGGTGCTTTCTTT.

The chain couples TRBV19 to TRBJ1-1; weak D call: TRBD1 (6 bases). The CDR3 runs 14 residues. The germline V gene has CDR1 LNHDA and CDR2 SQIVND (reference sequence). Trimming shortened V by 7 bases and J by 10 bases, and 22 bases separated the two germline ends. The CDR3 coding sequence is TGTGCCAGTACCACGTCGCCGGGTCCCAGGGGAGCTTTCTTT. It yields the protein CASTTSPGPRGAFF.

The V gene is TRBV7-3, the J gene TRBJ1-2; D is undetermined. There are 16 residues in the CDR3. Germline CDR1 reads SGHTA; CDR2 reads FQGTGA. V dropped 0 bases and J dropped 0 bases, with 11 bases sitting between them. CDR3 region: CASSLTNGIPNYGYTF. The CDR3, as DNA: TGTGCCAGCAGCTTAACTAACGGGATTCCTAACTATGGCTACACCTTC.

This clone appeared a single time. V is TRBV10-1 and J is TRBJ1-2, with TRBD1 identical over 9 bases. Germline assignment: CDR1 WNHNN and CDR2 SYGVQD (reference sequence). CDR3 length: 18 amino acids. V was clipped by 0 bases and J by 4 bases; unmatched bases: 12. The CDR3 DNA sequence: TGCGCCAGCAGTGAGTCGATACTACCGGGACAGGGTATCTATGGCTACACCTTC. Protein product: CASSESILPGQGIYGYTF.

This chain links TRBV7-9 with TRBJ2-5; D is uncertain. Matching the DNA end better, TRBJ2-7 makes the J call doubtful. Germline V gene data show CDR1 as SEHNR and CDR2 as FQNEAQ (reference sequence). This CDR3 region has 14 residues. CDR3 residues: CASSLLWAGYEQYF. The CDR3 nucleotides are TGTGCCAGCAGCTTACTGTGGGCCGGTTACGAGCAGTACTTC.

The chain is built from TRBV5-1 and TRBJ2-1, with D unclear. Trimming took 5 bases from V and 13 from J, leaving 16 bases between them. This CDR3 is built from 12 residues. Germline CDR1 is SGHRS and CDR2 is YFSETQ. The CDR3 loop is CASSIGSGFQFF. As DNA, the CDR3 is TGCGCCAGCAGTATTGGATCCGGGTTCCAGTTCTTC.

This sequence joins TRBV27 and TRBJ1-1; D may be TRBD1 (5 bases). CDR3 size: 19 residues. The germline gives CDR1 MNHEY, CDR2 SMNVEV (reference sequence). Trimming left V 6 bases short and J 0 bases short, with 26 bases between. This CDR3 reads CASRGARLAPNGVNTEAFF. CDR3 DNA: TGTGCCAGCAGAGGGGCCAGGTTGGCGCCGAATGGGGTGAACACTGAAGCTTTCTTT.